This record concerns one T cell receptor (beta chain) sequence. The CDR3 is 11 amino acids. The germline V gene has CDR1 SGHAT and CDR2 FQNNGV. Trimming removed 4 bases from V and 11 bases from J; junction bases left unmatched: 4. Original processing notes: Nucleated cell number was recorded as an estimate derived from reference gene primer amplification. Clones were read by immunoSEQ multiplex PCR, and TCRdb kept only the in-frame ones, dropping some. The V and J calls and clone size were taken over from that table, and D and trimming were inferred from the DNA. The table shows 95,000 to 130,000 clones, with just over 90% occurring only once. The data were taken from a study of blood T cell repertoires in COVID-19. In the study overall: COVID-19 samples from acute and convalescent phases originated in the United States, Italy and Spain. PBMCs, B-cell-depleted T cells, or T cells were the source of the cDNA or gDNA that made up the material.

The rearrangement uses TRBV11-2 and TRBJ1-1; TRBD1 matches 7 bases. The sequenced sample was peripheral blood. This receptor was identified in a human donor with active COVID-19. The donor label of this sample is uncertain. The DNA for the CDR3 is TGTGCCAGCAGCTCGACAGGGACGGCTTTCTTT. This sequence encodes CASSSTGTAFF.